Shown below are 6 T cell receptor beta chains from a single sample sequenced in a study of T-cell memory formation after mild COVID-19. MiXCR was run by TCRdb on the 5' RACE reads, yielding one entry per CDR3 protein. Counted here are over 250,000 distinct CDR3 sequences, approximately 15% occurring once; the ten biggest clones make up roughly a fifth. The sample was PBMCs or a T cell subset sorted from them (not recorded which). These receptors were taken from a young man who had mild COVID-19 (a few samples of this study predate the infection). Cell type and time point are not known.

The chain carries TRBV18 and TRBJ2-2, with 8 bases fitting TRBD1. Germline CDR1 reads KGHSH; CDR2 reads LQKENI. CDR3 size: 16 residues. The trim removed 3 bases at V and 0 bases at J, leaving 3 bases unmatched. CDR3 nucleotides: TGTGCCAGCTCACCGATGGGACAGGCGAACACCGGGGAGCTGTTTTTT. Amino acids: CASSPMGQANTGELFF.

The V call is TRBV4-2, the J call TRBJ2-5, with unresolved D. This CDR3 comprises 15 residues. Germline V CDR1 and CDR2: LGHNA, YNFKEQ. The V and J ends lost 0 bases and 4 bases respectively, with 12 bases between them. The CDR3: CASSQDPGRVETQYF. DNA for the CDR3: TGTGCCAGCAGCCAAGATCCGGGTAGGGTAGAGACCCAGTACTTC.

Only a few counts were recorded for this clonotype. The chain's CDR3 is CKRREQFF. CDR3 DNA sequence: TGCAAGAGGCGAGAGCAGTTCTTC. The chain carries TRBV29-1 and TRBJ2-1; no definite D call. CDR1 is SQVTM and CDR2 is ANQGSEA in the germline V gene. The CDR3 extends over 8 amino acids.

This clonotype has a count of ten or more. The V call is TRBV4-1, the J call TRBJ2-3; 9 nucleotides align to TRBD2. The J segment lost 4 bases and the V segment lost 4 bases, leaving 12 bases of the junction unmatched. Germline values: CDR1 MGHRA, CDR2 YSYEKL. The CDR3 covers 17 residues. The CDR3 sequence: CASSPSRLAGTADTQYF. DNA for the CDR3: TGCGCCAGCAGCCCCTCTAGGCTAGCGGGGACGGCAGATACGCAGTATTTT.

This clonotype came up a few times. The gene calls are TRBV20-1 and TRBJ2-3; TRBD2 aligns across 10 bases. Germline CDR1 DFQATT, CDR2 SNEGSKA (reference sequence). There are 13 residues in the CDR3. V lost 5 bases and J lost 11; bases outside the gene matches: 10. CDR3 residues: CSALLAGAGGQYF. The CDR3, as DNA: TGCAGTGCTCTGCTAGCGGGGGCTGGTGGGCAGTATTTT.

The V call is TRBV12-3 or TRBV12-4, the J call TRBJ2-7; TRBD2 matches at 15 bases. This CDR3 region has 15 residues. With 6 bases clipped from V and 7 bases from J, the junction kept 7 bases outside the gene matches. CDR3 nucleotide sequence: TGTGCCAGCAGCTGGACTAGCGGGGGGGCGGGTGAGCAGTACTTC. This translates into CASSWTSGGAGEQYF.